The rows below give T cell receptor delta chains drawn from one sample of a study of gamma-delta chains in newborns, infants, children. TCRdb redid clone calling on the reads using CATT. The sample lists approximately 12,000 delta-chain clones, around 9% occurring once. The sample comprised blood. These receptors originate from a child who was a newborn, infant or young child, either healthy, febrile or measles-vaccinated (not recorded which). Both conserved end residues are part of each CDR3. The order of the fields is D gene, J gene, clone size, V gene, CDR3 protein, CDR3 DNA. A D gene is named only where the DNA matches it firmly. For some rows the clone size is stated as once, few or many, or as a class when expanded; others skip it.

- TRDJ3 - TRDV2 CACDTGGYGGGGSWDTRQMFF TGTGCCTGTGACACCGGAGGCTATGGAGGAGGCGGCTCCTGGGACACCCGACAGATGTTTTTC
TRDD3 TRDJ1 few TRDV2 CACDTVRTGGSVGDTDKLIF TGTGCCTGTGACACTGTTCGGACTGGGGGATCCGTGGGGGACACCGATAAACTCATCTTT
- TRDJ1 few TRDV2 CACDSMGGHTDKLIF TGTGCCTGTGACTCAATGGGAGGACACACCGATAAACTCATCTTT
TRDD3 TRDJ4 - TRDV1 CALGSSYSGGYGHGPLIF TGTGCTCTTGGGTCTTCCTACTCCGGGGGATACGGACATGGACCCCTGATCTTT
TRDD3 TRDJ1 few TRDV2 CACDTVGTGGDNTDKLIF TGTGCCTGTGACACCGTTGGGACTGGGGGAGACAACACCGATAAACTCATCTTT
TRDD3 TRDJ1 few TRDV2 CACDTVGDSDKLIF TGTGCCTGTGACACAGTGGGGGATTCCGATAAACTCATCTTT
- TRDJ1 - TRDV1 CALGELVLSGGTLYTDKLIF TGTGCTCTTGGGGAACTAGTCCTGTCCGGGGGAACCTTATACACCGATAAACTCATCTTT
TRDD3 TRDJ1 few TRDV2 CACDTLLGDTDKLIF TGTGCCTGTGACACATTACTGGGGGATACCGATAAACTCATCTTT
- TRDJ1 few TRDV2 CACDTADRQIQLSGRADKLIF TGTGCCTGTGACACCGCAGACCGGCAAATTCAGTTGTCGGGTAGGGCCGATAAACTCATCTTT
TRDD3 TRDJ1 - TRDV2 CACDTVRLGDTAHTDKLIF TGTGCCTGTGACACCGTTAGATTGGGGGATACTGCCCACACCGATAAACTCATCTTT
TRDD3 TRDJ1 few TRDV2 CACDSVLGQDKLIF TGTGCCTGTGACTCAGTACTGGGGCAGGATAAACTCATCTTT
TRDD3 TRDJ3 - TRDV2 CACDTGGVGGTSWDTRQMFF TGTGCCTGTGACACCGGGGGAGTTGGGGGAACCTCCTGGGACACCCGACAGATGTTTTTC
TRDD3 TRDJ3 few TRDV2 CACDTLLGDKSWDTRQMFF TGTGCCTGTGACACCCTACTGGGGGATAAGTCCTGGGACACCCGACAGATGTTTTTC
- TRDJ1 few TRDV2 CACDTVTRVYTDKLIF TGTGCCTGTGACACCGTGACTCGGGTCTACACCGATAAACTCATCTTT
TRDD3 TRDJ1 - TRDV1 CALGEQSGGYTDKLIF TGTGCTCTTGGGGAACAATCCGGGGGATACACCGATAAACTCATCTTT
TRDD3 TRDJ1 - TRDV2 CACDTMGTGAQRMVDKLIF TGTGCCTGTGACACCATGGGTACTGGGGCCCAGAGGATGGTCGATAAACTCATCTTT
TRDD3 TRDJ1 few TRDV2 CACVGLLGALTDKLIF TGTGCCTGCGTCGGCTTACTGGGGGCCCTCACCGATAAACTCATCTTT
- TRDJ3 few TRDV2 CACDTAGPHPWDTRQMFF TGTGCCTGTGACACCGCTGGGCCCCATCCCTGGGACACCCGACAGATGTTTTTC
- TRDJ1 - TRDV2 CACDTLLTEYTDKLIF TGTGCCTGTGACACTCTCCTAACGGAGTACACCGATAAACTCATCTTT
TRDD3 TRDJ1 few TRDV2 CACDPLLGDTFNKLIF TGTGCCTGTGATCCTCTACTGGGGGATACATTTAATAAACTCATCTTT
TRDD3 TRDJ1 medium-sized TRDV2 CACDTVPDQTGGYPKLIF TGTGCCTGTGACACCGTACCGGATCAAACTGGGGGATACCCCAAACTCATCTTT
- TRDJ1 few TRAV29/DV5 CAASVKFRSRIMASYKLIF TGTGCAGCAAGCGTAAAGTTCCGAAGTAGGATCATGGCCTCTTATAAACTCATCTTT
TRDD3 TRDJ1 few TRDV2 CACDTGVYWGDKRVYTDKLIF TGTGCCTGTGACACCGGAGTCTACTGGGGGGATAAACGGGTGTACACCGATAAACTCATCTTT
TRDD3 TRDJ1 - TRDV2 CACDTVMGDTTYTDKLIF TGTGCCTGTGACACCGTGATGGGGGATACTACGTACACCGATAAACTCATCTTT
- TRDJ3 few TRDV2 CACDRIPSSWDTRQMFF TGTGCCTGTGACAGGATACCCAGCTCCTGGGACACCCGACAGATGTTTTTC
- TRDJ1 - TRDV2 CACDTVGGGPVLTDKLIF TGTGCCTGTGACACAGTGGGAGGGGGCCCTGTACTCACCGATAAACTCATCTTT
TRDD3 TRDJ1 medium-sized TRDV2 CACDTVGGGYREGDKLIF TGTGCCTGTGACACTGTAGGTGGGGGATACCGGGAGGGCGATAAACTCATCTTT
TRDD3 TRDJ1 few TRDV2 CACDILGDTWGATDKLIF TGTGCCTGTGACATCCTGGGGGATACGTGGGGGGCCACCGATAAACTCATCTTT
TRDD3 TRDJ1 - TRDV2 CACDTVLGTTTGGRDTDKLIF TGTGCCTGTGACACCGTTTTGGGGACTACCACTGGGGGCCGTGACACCGATAAACTCATCTTT
TRDD3 TRDJ1 few TRDV2 CACDLLGDTSVYTDKLIF TGTGCCTGTGACCTACTGGGGGATACTTCCGTGTACACCGATAAACTCATCTTT
TRDD3 TRDJ1 - TRDV2 CACDTILGDAGKLIF TGTGCCTGTGACACGATTCTGGGGGACGCTGGTAAACTCATCTTT
TRDD3 TRDJ1 few TRDV2 CACDQYWGIRSDSYTDKLIF TGTGCCTGTGACCAGTACTGGGGGATACGCTCGGATTCGTACACCGATAAACTCATCTTT
- TRDJ1 few TRDV1 CALGEPRGASAFHAKVRLIF TGTGCTCTTGGGGAACCTCGGGGGGCTTCTGCTTTCCACGCTAAGGTGCGGCTCATCTTT
- TRDJ2 few TRDV2 CACDTVGGDLTAQLFF TGTGCCTGTGACACCGTCGGGGGGGATTTGACAGCACAACTCTTCTTT
TRDD3 TRDJ1 - TRDV2 CACDTLGGPYVDKLIF TGTGCCTGTGACACACTGGGGGGACCCTACGTCGATAAACTCATCTTT
- TRDJ2 - TRDV2 CACDTVDGGPGRAQLFF TGTGCTTGTGACACCGTTGATGGGGGTCCCGGGAGGGCACAACTCTTCTTT
- TRDJ3 few TRDV2 CACDTAGDRSWDTRQMFF TGTGCCTGTGACACCGCTGGGGACCGCTCCTGGGACACCCGACAGATGTTTTTC
TRDD3 TRDJ1 few TRDV1 CALGDPGTGDTPYLTPDTDKLIF TGTGCTCTTGGGGACCCAGGTACTGGGGATACTCCCTACCTGACTCCCGACACCGATAAACTCATCTTT
TRDD3 TRDJ1 few TRDV2 CACDPVSITGGITDKLIF TGTGCCTGTGACCCCGTCTCTATTACTGGGGGAATCACCGATAAACTCATCTTT